This is a list of T cell receptor beta chains from one sample in a study of blood T cell repertoires in COVID-19. Assay used: immunoSEQ multiplex PCR; TCRdb lists only in-frame clones, some missing. This sample has under 250,000 clones, with 83% found just once. The sequencing sample was made of peripheral blood. The receptors come from a human donor in a cohort sampled during active COVID-19. Each CDR3 is given with its conserved first and last residue. D genes are given only for firm matches. The size entry is marked missing in some rows and otherwise reads once, few, many or a size class.

size	V	J	D	DNA	CDR3
.	TRBV27	TRBJ2-2	TRBD1	TGTGCCAGCAGTTTAGGGGGGACAGGGACGCGCACCGGGGAGCTGTTTTTT	CASSLGGTGTRTGELFF
.	TRBV6-5	TRBJ1-2	TRBD1	TGTGCCAGCAGTTCAGGACAGGGGGGTAACTATGGCTACACCTTC	CASSSGQGGNYGYTF
.	TRBV3-1/TRBV3-2	TRBJ1-5	TRBD1	TGTGCCAGCAGCCGACAGGGGGCCGATCAGCCCCAGCATTTT	CASSRQGADQPQHF
once	TRBV20-1	TRBJ1-3	.	TGCAGTGCTAGTGTGAGCTCTGGAAACACCATATATTTT	CSASVSSGNTIYF
.	TRBV3-1/TRBV3-2	TRBJ1-2	TRBD1	TGTGCCAGCAGCTACAGGCAGGGGGCGCGGGGAGGCTACACCTTC	CASSYRQGARGGYTF
once	TRBV9	TRBJ1-4	.	TGTGCCAGCAGCGTATCGGGGATTCGGGAAAAACTGTTTTTT	CASSVSGIREKLFF
.	TRBV19	TRBJ1-5	.	TGTGCCAGTAGTATGTCGAACCGGGGGGGGAATCAGCCCCAGCATTTT	CASSMSNRGGNQPQHF
.	TRBV27	TRBJ2-7	.	TGTGCCAGCAGTTTATCGGGTCGCGGGATGATCTACGAGCAGTACTTC	CASSLSGRGMIYEQYF
.	TRBV6-6	TRBJ2-2	TRBD2	TGTGCCAGCAGACCGGGACTAGCGGACCCCGGGGAGCTGTTTTTT	CASRPGLADPGELFF
.	TRBV5-1	TRBJ2-1	TRBD2	TGCGCCAGCAGCAAGACTAGCGGGCCCCTCAGGGAGCAGTTCTTC	CASSKTSGPLREQFF
once	TRBV5-8	TRBJ1-3	.	TGTGCCAGCAGCTACGACAGAGGAAACACCATATATTTT	CASSYDRGNTIYF
.	TRBV28	TRBJ1-5	.	TGTGCCAGCAGACCCGGACAGATTCATCAGCCCCAGCATTTT	CASRPGQIHQPQHF
.	TRBV30	TRBJ1-6	.	TGTGCCTGGAGTTTGAGACAGATGAATTCACCCCTCCACTTT	CAWSLRQMNSPLHF
.	TRBV29-1	TRBJ1-1	TRBD1	TGCAGCGTTGAGACAGGGTATGTTGAAGCTTTCTTT	CSVETGYVEAFF
.	TRBV2	TRBJ2-7	.	TGTGCCAGCAGGGCTTCGGGAGAGCAGTACTTC	CASRASGEQYF
.	TRBV11-2	TRBJ2-7	.	TGTGCCAGCAGCTTAGATGTCGCGGGCTGGCCCTACGAGCAGTACTTC	CASSLDVAGWPYEQYF
.	TRBV3-1/TRBV3-2	TRBJ2-3	.	TGTGCCAGCAGCCAATTAGAAACAGATACGCAGTATTTT	CASSQLETDTQYF
once	TRBV29-1	TRBJ2-7	TRBD1	TGCAGCGTTGACCGACAGGGGAGAGGCAACTACGAGCAGTACTTC	CSVDRQGRGNYEQYF
.	TRBV12-3/TRBV12-4	TRBJ2-1	.	TGTGCCAGCAGTTCCCCCTCTTATGAGCAGTTCTTC	CASSSPSYEQFF
.	TRBV6-5	TRBJ2-7	TRBD1	TGTGCCAGCAGTCGGGACAGGGCTTCCTACGAGCAGTACTTC	CASSRDRASYEQYF
once	TRBV30	TRBJ1-3	.	TGTGCCTGGAGGACAGGTACTGGAAACACCATATATTTT	CAWRTGTGNTIYF
.	TRBV5-6	TRBJ1-1	.	TGTGCCACCACGGTTCGGGGACTACTCGAAGCTTTCTTT	CATTVRGLLEAFF
.	TRBV3-1/TRBV3-2	TRBJ1-2	TRBD1	TGTGCCAGCAGCCCGGGACAGGGGAATGGCTACACCTTC	CASSPGQGNGYTF
.	TRBV6-5	TRBJ1-4	TRBD1	TGTGCCAGCGGCCTGAGTCAGGGGGGTCGGGAAAAACTGTTTTTT	CASGLSQGGREKLFF
.	TRBV12-5	TRBJ2-5	.	TGTGCTAGTGGTTTGAAGCTCCAACAGACCCAGTACTTC	CASGLKLQQTQYF
.	TRBV19	TRBJ2-7	.	TGTGCCAGCGGGACTCGACCCTACGAGCAGTACTTC	CASGTRPYEQYF